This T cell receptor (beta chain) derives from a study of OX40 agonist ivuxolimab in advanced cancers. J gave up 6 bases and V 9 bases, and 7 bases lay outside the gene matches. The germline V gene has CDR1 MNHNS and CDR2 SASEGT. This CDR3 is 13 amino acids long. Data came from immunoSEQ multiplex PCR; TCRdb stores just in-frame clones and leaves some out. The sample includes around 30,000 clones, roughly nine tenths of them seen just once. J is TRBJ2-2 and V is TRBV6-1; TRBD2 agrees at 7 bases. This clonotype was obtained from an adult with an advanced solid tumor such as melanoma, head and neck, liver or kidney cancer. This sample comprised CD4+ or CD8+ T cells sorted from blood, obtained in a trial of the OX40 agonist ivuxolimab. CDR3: CASAFGGAGELFF. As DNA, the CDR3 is TGTGCCAGTGCCTTTGGGGGGGCCGGGGAGCTGTTTTTT.